The rows below give T cell receptor beta chains drawn from one sample of a study of shared clonotypes between healthy human individuals. TCRdb's copy holds only in-frame clones and misses some; the assay was immunoSEQ multiplex PCR. The repertoire holds roughly 1 million clones, with 75% as singletons. Sequences were obtained from memory CD4+ T cells sorted from blood. The receptors originated from a man aged 18-30 years in good health. Each CDR3 is given with its conserved first and last residue. The D gene is left open where the match is weak. Clone size is shown for a subset of rows, as once, few, many or a class of expanded clone.

TRBD2	-	TRBJ2-7	TRBV6-5	CASSRTSTSYEQYF	TGTGCCAGCAGTCGGACTAGCACCTCCTACGAGCAGTACTTC
-	-	TRBJ2-5	TRBV10-3	CATGTGVQETQYF	TGTGCCACCGGAACGGGGGTTCAAGAGACCCAGTACTTC
TRBD1	-	TRBJ2-5	TRBV2	CASSATGVGETQYF	TGTGCCAGCAGCGCGACAGGGGTCGGGGAGACCCAGTACTTC
-	once	TRBJ1-6	TRBV5-6	CASSPTNGPIRSYNSPLHF	TGTGCCAGCAGCCCCACCAACGGGCCCATCCGCTCCTATAATTCACCCCTCCACTTT
-	-	TRBJ2-7	TRBV18	CASSNSYEQYF	TGTGCCAGCTCTAACTCCTACGAGCAGTACTTC
TRBD1	-	TRBJ2-7	TRBV6-5	CASSSHRDRGFYEQYF	TGTGCCAGCAGTTCACACCGGGACAGGGGTTTTTACGAGCAGTACTTC
-	-	TRBJ1-2	TRBV7-2	CAGEATYYGYTF	TGTGCTGGGGAGGCGACATACTATGGCTACACCTTC
-	-	TRBJ1-6	TRBV30	CAWSIGGENSPLHF	TGTGCCTGGAGTATTGGAGGGGAGAATTCACCCCTCCACTTT
-	-	TRBJ2-1	TRBV5-6	CASSKGLDWNEQFF	TGTGCCAGCAGTAAGGGCCTAGACTGGAATGAGCAGTTCTTC
TRBD1	-	TRBJ2-7	TRBV7-9	CASSSDLGGRREQYF	TGTGCCAGCAGCTCTGACTTAGGGGGCCGTAGGGAGCAGTACTTC
-	-	TRBJ2-3	TRBV20-1	CSARGVGPQYF	TGCAGTGCTAGAGGTGTAGGTCCGCAGTATTTT